Presented here are 21 T cell receptor beta chains from one specimen sequenced in a study of cytomegalovirus exposure and HLA in healthy donors. With 60 Vbeta and 13 Jbeta primers, the PCR was carried out. The repertoire was sequenced with immunoSEQ multiplex PCR; TCRdb's copy has only in-frame clones and lacks some. Here the sample spans roughly 150,000 clones, 80% to 90% being singletons. Sequencing input: PBMCs. These receptors all stem from a man aged 30 to 45 in good health and CMV-seropositive.

This clone was counted a single time. This chain links TRBV5-6 with TRBJ2-7; 9 nucleotides align to TRBD2. The trim removed 2 bases at V and 1 base at J, leaving 7 bases unmatched. From germline, CDR1 is SGHDT and CDR2 YYEEEE. The CDR3 runs to 16 residues. CDR3 region: CASSFPGLALSYEQYF. CDR3 DNA sequence: TGTGCCAGCAGCTTTCCAGGACTAGCGTTGTCCTACGAGCAGTACTTC.

This rearrangement joins TRBV7-2 to TRBJ2-7, with D possibly TRBD1 on 6 matching bases. The CDR3 totals 15 residues. V shed 4 bases and J shed 0 bases, with 13 bases lying between them. CDR1 and CDR2 from the germline V gene are SGHTA and FQGNSA. Here the CDR3 reads CASSSATGSSYEQYF. As DNA, the CDR3 is TGTGCCAGCAGCTCTGCGACAGGTAGCTCCTACGAGCAGTACTTC.

The chain uses TRBV18 and TRBJ2-7; D is unresolved. In germline, CDR1 is KGHSH, CDR2 LQKENI. V gave up 3 bases and J gave up 4 bases, with 13 bases separating them. CDR3 size: 14 residues. The CDR3 DNA reads TGTGCCAGCTCACCTTATCCGCGAGTATACGAGCAGTACTTC. It codes for CASSPYPRVYEQYF.

The rearrangement joins TRBV5-8 to TRBJ1-1; TRBD1 matches at 10 bases. The CDR3 runs 14 residues. Per the germline V gene, CDR1 is SGHTS and CDR2 is YDEGEE. Trimming removed 0 bases from V and 5 bases from J; junction bases left unmatched: 1. DNA for the CDR3: TGTGCCAGCAGCTTGGGACAGGGGGCAACTGAAGCTTTCTTT. It is translated as CASSLGQGATEAFF.

This chain joins TRBV11-3 and TRBJ2-2, with TRBD1 as a possible D gene (7 bases). CDR3 size: 16 residues. In germline, CDR1 is SGHNT, CDR2 YENEEA. Between the trimmed V and J ends, which lost 5 bases and 5 bases, there was a span of 18 bases. The CDR3, as DNA: TGTGCCAGCAGCCAGGGGGGTCGGATAAATACCGGGGAGCTGTTTTTT. Translating gives CASSQGGRINTGELFF.

This chain links TRBV15 with TRBJ1-6; 8 nucleotides agree with TRBD1. Per the germline V gene, CDR1 is LNHNV and CDR2 is YYDKDF (reference sequence). This CDR3 has 18 residues. V shed 0 bases, J shed 8 bases, and the junction held 12 bases outside the gene matches. In nucleotides, the CDR3 is TGTGCCACCAGCAGAGATTCAGGACAGGGTCTGGGGTATTCACCCCTCCACTTT. The encoded protein is CATSRDSGQGLGYSPLHF.

The chain uses TRBV19 and TRBJ2-5; 10 positions match TRBD1. This CDR3 spans 14 amino acids. Germline V gene data show CDR1 as LNHDA and CDR2 as SQIVND (reference sequence). V shed 3 bases, J shed 4 bases, and the junction held 2 bases outside the gene matches. DNA of the CDR3: TGTGCCAGTAGTATGGGACAGGGGTTAGAGACCCAGTACTTC. Translation gives CASSMGQGLETQYF.

The rearrangement uses TRBV6-4 and TRBJ2-2; D not certain. The CDR3 is 15 residues long. From germline, CDR1 is MRHNA and CDR2 SNTAGT. The V and J ends lost 5 bases and 5 bases respectively, with 15 bases between them. CDR3 residues: CASSLRGERTGELFF. The CDR3 coding sequence is TGTGCCAGCAGTCTTCGCGGAGAGAGGACCGGGGAGCTGTTTTTT.

This clone was recorded only once. The rearrangement uses TRBV7-2 and TRBJ1-5; no reliable D call. CDR1 and CDR2 from the germline V gene are SGHTA and FQGNSA. The V gene lost 6 bases and the J gene lost 1 base, with 10 bases spanning the gap. This CDR3 has 14 residues. For the CDR3, the DNA is TGTGCCAGCAGTTCCGGTAGCAGCAATCAGCCCCAGCATTTT. Translating it yields CASSSGSSNQPQHF.

This clone occurred a few times. This CDR3 is CASSSGLARSYEQYF. DNA of the CDR3: TGTGCCAGCAGTTCGGGACTAGCGCGCTCCTACGAGCAGTACTTC. This rearrangement joins TRBV7-9 to TRBJ2-7; 10 positions match TRBD2. V shed 6 bases, J shed 0 bases, and the junction held 5 bases outside the gene matches. The CDR3 has 15 amino acids. Germline loops: CDR1 SEHNR, CDR2 FQNEAQ (reference sequence).

V and J are TRBV7-8 and TRBJ2-1; 9 bases align to TRBD2. The CDR3 is made up of 15 amino acids. CDR1 SGHVS and CDR2 FQNEAQ come from the germline V gene. J lost 2 bases, V lost 8 bases, and 7 bases had no gene match. Here the CDR3 reads CASVKLAGTYNEQFF. DNA of the CDR3: TGTGCCAGCGTCAAGCTAGCGGGAACCTACAATGAGCAGTTCTTC.

The chain is built from TRBV7-2 and TRBJ1-2; the D is unclear. The germline V gene has CDR1 SGHTA and CDR2 FQGNSA. Trimming removed 1 base at V and 8 bases at J, with 14 bases between. The CDR3 length is 14 residues. CDR3 DNA sequence: TGTGCCAGCAGCTTAGATCCCCAAGCGGGAGGCTACACCTTC. It yields the protein CASSLDPQAGGYTF.

This clone was counted a single time. CDR3 nucleotides: TGTGCCAGCAGCGCCGACAGGGCGACTGAAGCTTTCTTT. The encoded protein is CASSADRATEAFF. The genes are TRBV11-3 and TRBJ1-1; 7 positions agree with TRBD1. V shed 5 bases, J shed 5 bases, and the junction held 5 bases outside the gene matches. The CDR3 totals 13 residues. The germline V gene has CDR1 SGHNT and CDR2 YENEEA.

This chain joins TRBV5-4 and TRBJ2-5; D not certain. Germline lookup yields CDR1 SGHNT and CDR2 YYREEE (reference sequence). The CDR3 sequence is 13 residues long. V lost 2 bases and J 3 bases, leaving 8 bases between the germline ends. CDR3 sequence (DNA): TGTGCCAGCAGCTTTTCCACAGAAGAGACCCAGTACTTC. It yields the protein CASSFSTEETQYF.

DNA for the CDR3: TGTGCCAGCAGCCACCCGTCTAGCGGGAGTACCCAAGAGACCCAGTACTTC. Translation: CASSHPSSGSTQETQYF. V gene TRBV11-3 combines with J gene TRBJ2-5; 10 nucleotides agree with TRBD2. J was trimmed by 1 base and V by 5 bases; bases with no gene match: 10. The CDR3 covers 17 residues. Germline V lookup: CDR1 SGHNT, CDR2 YENEEA.

CDR3 loop: CASSTVEKLFF. As DNA, the CDR3 is TGTGCCAGCAGTACAGTGGAAAAACTGTTTTTT. The chain uses TRBV6-6 and TRBJ1-4, with D unresolved. The CDR3 is 11 amino acids. Trimming took 5 bases from V and 8 from J, leaving 6 bases between them. CDR1 and CDR2 from the germline V gene are MNHNY and SVGAGI (reference sequence).

The rearrangement uses TRBV11-3 and TRBJ2-7; 14 bases match TRBD2. This CDR3 contains 18 residues. Losses at the gene ends were 2 bases for V and 2 bases for J; bases not matched to a gene: 8. Germline V gene data show CDR1 as SGHNT and CDR2 as YENEEA. The CDR3 loop is CASSLHGTSGSKAYEQYV. The CDR3 DNA follows: TGTGCCAGCAGCTTACACGGGACTAGCGGGAGTAAGGCCTACGAGCAGTACGTC.

The chain recombines TRBV29-1 with TRBJ2-3; D unclear. This CDR3 is 11 amino acids long. V lost 4 bases and J 1 base, leaving 3 bases between the germline ends. Germline lookup yields CDR1 SQVTM and CDR2 ANQGSEA. CDR3 residues: CSVVGTDTQYF. The CDR3 nucleotides are TGCAGCGTTGTCGGCACAGATACGCAGTATTTT.

CDR3 region: CASTLLAGNTGELFF. The CDR3 DNA sequence: TGTGCCAGCACTTTGTTAGCGGGGAACACCGGGGAGCTGTTTTTT. The chain links TRBV2 to TRBJ2-2; 7 bases map to TRBD2. Germline V gives CDR1 SNHLY, CDR2 FYNNEI. V gave up 7 bases and J gave up 1 base; unmatched junction bases: 6. The CDR3 has 15 amino acids.

V and J are TRBV27 and TRBJ2-3, with D unresolved. This CDR3 is built from 14 residues. Germline V gives CDR1 MNHEY, CDR2 SMNVEV (reference sequence). Trimming took off 6 bases at V and 1 base at J, with 11 bases between the two ends. The chain's CDR3 is CASRWAAGTDTQYF. The CDR3 nucleotides are TGTGCCAGCAGGTGGGCCGCCGGCACAGATACGCAGTATTTT.

This clone showed up just a few times. The gene calls are TRBV5-6 and TRBJ2-1; TRBD2 aligns across 10 bases. The CDR3 covers 16 residues. Losses at the gene ends were 4 bases for V and 6 bases for J; bases not matched to a gene: 10. CDR1 is SGHDT and CDR2 is YYEEEE in the germline V gene. CDR3 nucleotides: TGTGCCAGCAGCCCCGGACTAGCGGAAACTTTCAATGAGCAGTTCTTC. Residues: CASSPGLAETFNEQFF.